This TCR beta chain was found in a study of blood T cell repertoires in COVID-19. Background on the study: PBMCs, B-cell-depleted T cells, or T cells were the source of the cDNA or gDNA that made up the material.

Original processing methods: Using reference gene primer amplification, nucleated cell counts were estimated. The method was immunoSEQ multiplex PCR; TCRdb's version includes in-frame clones alone and lacks a portion of them. That table furnishes V, J and clone size, whereas the DNA furnished D and trimming. Of a few hundred thousand clones listed, approximately 83% were seen once; the top ten hold 3% to 4%. Germline V lookup: CDR1 LGHDT, CDR2 YNNKEL (reference sequence). The CDR3 sequence is 13 residues long. Trimming removed 2 bases from V and 7 bases from J, with 11 bases in between. Participant ages covered roughly 18 to 89 years across approximately 25 US areas. Two consecutive negative NP/OP PCR tests, clearance, or resolved symptoms defined Cohort 3 recovery.

Sequences were obtained from PBMCs or T cells enriched from blood (not recorded which). This clonotype originated in a woman aged 55-70 years who had recovered from COVID-19. V usage is TRBV3-1 (or the pseudogene TRBV3-2) and J usage is TRBJ1-2, with D perhaps TRBD1 (5 bases). CDR3 nucleotide sequence: TGTGCCAGCAGCCAATTCAGGGCCGGTGGCTACACCTTC. Its translation is CASSQFRAGGYTF.